The 26 T cell receptor beta chains below come from one sample, sequenced in a study of response to subunit inactivated influenza vaccine. TCRdb re-called the RT-PCR reads with MiXCR, one entry per CDR3 protein. The sample carries 450,000 to 550,000 distinct CDR3 sequences, 25% recorded once. The material sequenced was CD4+ T cells sorted from PBMCs, taken less than 6 days after vaccination. These receptor sequences come from a man over 45 who received an inactivated influenza vaccine.

The CDR3 DNA follows: TGTGCCAGCAGCTTAGGCGTTTTCTCGCAGTATTTT. It is translated as CASSLGVFSQYF. The chain has TRBV7-2 and TRBJ2-3; D call uncertain. V was cut by 1 base and J by 10 bases, with 9 bases left in between. Germline CDR1 is SGHTA and CDR2 is FQGNSA. The CDR3 totals 12 residues.

CDR3 region: CASSLEAGGDYGYTF. The CDR3 nucleotides are TGCGCCAGCAGCTTGGAAGCAGGCGGGGACTATGGCTACACCTTC. V usage is TRBV5-1 and J usage is TRBJ1-2; D is uncertain. CDR1 and CDR2 (germline): SGHRS, YFSETQ. CDR3 length: 15 residues. Trimming stripped 0 bases from V and 3 bases from J, with 12 bases between.

This clonotype was picked up many times. CDR3 in DNA: TGCGCCAGCAGCCAAGAGGCGGCAGGCAAGAATTCACCCCTCCACTTT. Protein sequence: CASSQEAAGKNSPLHF. The genes are TRBV4-3 and TRBJ1-6, with D unresolved. The germline CDR1 and CDR2 sequences are LGHNA and YSLEER. This CDR3 is 16 amino acids long. The V end lost 0 bases, the J end lost 7 bases, and 13 bases lay between the germline ends.

CDR3 in DNA: TGTGCCAGCAGCTTAGCCTGGACTAGCGGAAAGTCGAACACCGGGGAGCTGTTTTTT. It codes for CASSLAWTSGKSNTGELFF. The chain uses TRBV7-2 and TRBJ2-2, with 10 nucleotides matching TRBD2. V lost 0 bases, J lost 0 bases, and 7 bases stayed unmatched. Germline lookup yields CDR1 SGHTA and CDR2 FQGNSA. This CDR3 is 19 amino acids long.

The chain links TRBV6-1 to TRBJ2-7; TRBD1 matches at 8 bases. This CDR3 region has 12 residues. The germline V gene encodes CDR1 MNHNS and CDR2 SASEGT. The J segment lost 7 bases and the V segment lost 7 bases, leaving 6 bases of the junction unmatched. The DNA for the CDR3 is TGTGCCAGCACCCTTACAGGGGGAGAGCAGTACTTC. Its translation: CASTLTGGEQYF.

This rearrangement joins TRBV20-1 to TRBJ1-4; D perhaps matches TRBD1 (5 bases). This CDR3 comprises 14 residues. V shed 6 bases and J shed 5 bases, with 16 bases lying between them. Germline V gene sequence: CDR1 DFQATT, CDR2 SNEGSKA (reference sequence). In nucleotides, the CDR3 is TGCAGTGCGAGTACAGGAAATCAAAATGAAAAACTGTTTTTT. This encodes CSASTGNQNEKLFF.

As to this clonotype: Relative to the germline gene, one junction end is altered; a read error may explain this. V is TRBV18 and J is TRBJ2-1, with D possibly matching TRBD2 (6 bases). Germline V gene lookup returns CDR1 KGHSH and CDR2 LQKENI. The length of the CDR3 is 14 residues. CDR3 residues: CASSPRDSDNEQFF. The CDR3 DNA reads as TGTGCCAGCTCACCACGGGACTCCGACAATGAGCAGTTCTTC.

This clonotype was picked up a small number of times. This chain links TRBV6-2 or TRBV6-3 with TRBJ2-7; D possibly matches TRBD1 or TRBD2 (5 bases each). The CDR3 covers 14 residues. Germline V gives CDR1 MNHEY, CDR2 SVGEGT. V dropped 8 bases and J dropped 3 bases, with 17 bases sitting between them. The CDR3: CASLGQGPYYEQYF. The CDR3 DNA follows: TGTGCCAGCTTGGGTCAGGGACCGTACTACGAGCAGTACTTC.

V gene TRBV3-1 combines with J gene TRBJ1-1; D is ambiguous. The CDR3 is made up of 17 amino acids. Germline V gene sequence: CDR1 LGHDT, CDR2 YNNKEL (reference sequence). Between the trimmed V and J ends, which lost 2 bases and 1 base, there was a span of 17 bases. CDR3 loop: CASSQPRATHKNTEAFF. The DNA for the CDR3 is TGTGCCAGCAGCCAACCGAGGGCAACACACAAGAACACTGAAGCTTTCTTT.

The chain employs TRBV7-9 and TRBJ1-5; a weak D match, TRBD1 (5 bases). V lost 5 bases and J lost 0, with 11 bases in between. The CDR3 loop spans 15 amino acids. From germline, CDR1 is SEHNR and CDR2 FQNEAQ (reference sequence). This CDR3 is CASSKDMGSNQPQHF. The DNA of the CDR3 is TGTGCCAGCAGCAAGGACATGGGTAGCAATCAGCCCCAGCATTTT.

The chain uses TRBV4-2 and TRBJ2-7; 8 nucleotides align to TRBD2. The CDR3 loop spans 15 amino acids. Germline trimming cut 1 base from V and 2 bases from J; bases unmatched to any gene: 4. Germline assignment: CDR1 LGHNA and CDR2 YNFKEQ. The CDR3 is CASSQATSGAYEQYF. The DNA for the CDR3 is TGTGCCAGCAGCCAAGCAACTAGCGGCGCCTACGAGCAGTACTTC.

The chain combines TRBV6-5 with TRBJ2-5; D is possibly TRBD1 (5 bases). The CDR3 sequence is 14 residues long. Deletions cut 4 bases from V and 4 bases from J, with 13 bases between. Germline CDR1 reads MNHEY; CDR2 reads SVGAGI. The CDR3 loop is CASSSSGMGETQYF. The CDR3 coding sequence is TGTGCCAGCAGTTCTTCAGGGATGGGAGAGACCCAGTACTTC.

The V call is TRBV5-1, the J call TRBJ2-2, with TRBD1 matching 7 bases. After removal of 4 bases from V and 6 bases from J, the junction contained 9 bases not matched to a gene. Germline V lookup: CDR1 SGHRS, CDR2 YFSETQ. The CDR3 consists of 15 residues. CDR3 in amino acids: CASSDRDRSSGELFF. Written as DNA, the CDR3 is TGCGCCAGCAGCGACCGGGACAGATCTTCCGGGGAGCTGTTTTTT. The variable domain in full, with the rest retrieved from reference TRBV5-1 and TRBJ2-2, is KAGVTQTPRYLIKTRGQQVTLSCSPISGHRSVSWYQQTPGQGLQFLFEYFSETQRNKGNFPGRFSGRQFSNSRSEMNVSTLELGDSALYLCASSDRDRSSGELFFGEGSRLTVL.

The gene calls are TRBV6-5 and TRBJ2-3; D gene uncertain. The CDR3 is 13 amino acids. CDR1 and CDR2 (germline): MNHEY, SVGAGI. Trimming removed 5 bases from V and 2 bases from J, with 8 bases in between. The DNA of the CDR3 is TGTGCCAGCAGTACCTCGAACACAGATACGCAGTATTTT. Translating gives CASSTSNTDTQYF.

The rearrangement uses TRBV15 and TRBJ1-6; 7 bases fit TRBD1. The CDR3 is made up of 15 amino acids. Per the germline V gene, CDR1 is LNHNV and CDR2 is YYDKDF (reference sequence). V gave up 0 bases and J gave up 9 bases; unmatched junction bases: 5. Here the CDR3 reads CATSRDLPGGSPLHF. The CDR3 bases are TGTGCCACCAGCAGAGATCTCCCAGGGGGTTCACCCCTCCACTTT.

V is TRBV9 and J is TRBJ2-5; weak D call: TRBD2 (6 bases). Germline CDR1 is SGDLS and CDR2 is YYNGEE. CDR3 length: 16 amino acids. The germline V and J ends were trimmed by 0 bases and 2 bases, with 14 bases remaining between them. CDR3: CASSVAMGAGQETQYF. In DNA form, the CDR3 reads TGTGCCAGCAGCGTAGCGATGGGTGCGGGACAAGAGACCCAGTACTTC.

The chain uses TRBV20-1 and TRBJ2-5; TRBD1 aligns across 7 bases. CDR3 size: 14 residues. Germline loops: CDR1 DFQATT, CDR2 SNEGSKA (reference sequence). The V gene end was trimmed by 1 base and the J gene end by 2 bases; junction bases not matched to a gene: 4. The CDR3 sequence is CSARGGQVQETQYF. CDR3 coding DNA: TGCAGTGCTAGAGGTGGACAGGTACAAGAGACCCAGTACTTC.

This clonotype was seen only a few times. This sequence joins TRBV5-1 and TRBJ1-5; unclear D gene. CDR1 SGHRS and CDR2 YFSETQ come from the germline V gene. Trimming took 4 bases from V and 1 from J, leaving 12 bases between them. This CDR3 is built from 15 residues. This CDR3 is CASSVDIASNQPQHF. CDR3 sequence (DNA): TGCGCCAGCAGCGTCGACATCGCCAGCAATCAGCCCCAGCATTTT.

This rearrangement joins TRBV19 to TRBJ1-5; maybe TRBD1 (5 bases). V dropped 3 bases and J dropped 2 bases, with 17 bases sitting between them. This CDR3 has 17 residues. Germline CDR1 LNHDA, CDR2 SQIVND (reference sequence). CDR3 nucleotides: TGTGCCAGTAGTATTTCTGATGGGGGTTGGGGCAATCAGCCCCAGCATTTT. Its translation is CASSISDGGWGNQPQHF.

The CDR3 region is CASSYLGGETQYF. The CDR3 nucleotides read TGTGCCAGCAGTTATTTGGGCGGAGAGACCCAGTACTTC. The chain combines TRBV6-2 or TRBV6-3 with TRBJ2-5, with D uncertain. CDR3 length: 13 residues. CDR1 and CDR2 (germline): MNHEY, SVGEGT. V lost 3 bases, J lost 4 bases, and 9 bases lay in between.

This clonotype turned up a few times. The chain uses TRBV29-1 and TRBJ2-1, with D unresolved. Germline-derived CDR1 and CDR2 are SQVTM and ANQGSEA. With 2 bases removed from V and 0 bases from J, the gap between germline ends came to 14 bases. The CDR3 is 16 amino acids. CDR3 sequence (DNA): TGCAGCGTTGAAAGGAGACGCCTGAGCTCCTACAATGAGCAGTTCTTC. This gives the protein CSVERRRLSSYNEQFF.

This clonotype has a handful of counts. The chain recombines TRBV5-1 with TRBJ1-2; D might be TRBD1 (5 bases). Per the germline V gene, CDR1 is SGHRS and CDR2 is YFSETQ. Deletions cut 0 bases from V and 4 bases from J, with 10 bases between. The CDR3 is 14 amino acids. The CDR3 here is CASSLDRSSYGYTF. The DNA of the CDR3 is TGCGCCAGCAGCTTGGACAGGAGCTCCTATGGCTACACCTTC.

The J gene is TRBJ2-1, the V gene TRBV7-2, with no clear D. Germline lookup yields CDR1 SGHTA and CDR2 FQGNSA. V shed 5 bases and J shed 7 bases, with 9 bases lying between them. The CDR3 is 12 amino acids. The CDR3 here is CASSVLGNEQFF. As DNA, the CDR3 is TGTGCCAGCAGCGTCCTTGGGAATGAGCAGTTCTTC.

The chain uses TRBV6-6 and TRBJ2-7; 7 bases line up with TRBD2. V dropped 6 bases and J dropped 6; count of bases not matched to a gene: 8. The CDR3 spans 13 residues. Per germline, CDR1 MNHNY and CDR2 SVGAGI (reference sequence). This CDR3 reads CASRGGGDGEQYF. The CDR3 coding sequence is TGTGCCAGCAGGGGGGGAGGGGATGGCGAGCAGTACTTC.

This clonotype was counted between two and nine times. The rearrangement uses TRBV29-1 and TRBJ2-1, with D perhaps TRBD1 (5 bases). The CDR3 loop spans 12 amino acids. Germline values: CDR1 SQVTM, CDR2 ANQGSEA. With 7 bases removed from V and 0 bases from J, the gap between germline ends came to 7 bases. The CDR3 here is CSADSSYNEQFF. The CDR3 region has the DNA TGCAGCGCCGACAGCTCCTACAATGAGCAGTTCTTC.

This clonotype was counted a few times. CDR3 sequence: CSARPPQGVTYEQYF. Here the CDR3 DNA reads TGCAGTGCTAGGCCCCCGCAGGGGGTAACCTACGAGCAGTACTTC. The chain couples TRBV20-1 to TRBJ2-7; 7 bases fit TRBD1. This CDR3 is built from 15 residues. With V trimmed by 3 bases and J by 2 bases, 10 bases remained unmatched. The germline CDR1 and CDR2 sequences are DFQATT and SNEGSKA (reference sequence).